This entry concerns a single T cell receptor (beta chain). The data are from a study of blood T cell repertoires in COVID-19. Here immunoSEQ multiplex PCR was the method, and the copy in TCRdb shows in-frame clones only, minus some. The table lists about 190,000 clones, under 90% of them singletons. This CDR3 spans 14 amino acids. Looked up from germline, CDR1 is MNHEY and CDR2 is SVGAGI. The V gene lost 4 bases and the J gene lost 3 bases, with 10 bases spanning the gap. The sequencing input was peripheral blood. The chain links TRBV6-5 to TRBJ1-3; D unresolved. This sequence was found in a man aged 35-49 years with acute or convalescent COVID-19. The CDR3 is CASSFGGFGNTIYF. CDR3 nucleotides: TGTGCCAGCAGTTTTGGAGGGTTTGGAAACACCATATATTTT.